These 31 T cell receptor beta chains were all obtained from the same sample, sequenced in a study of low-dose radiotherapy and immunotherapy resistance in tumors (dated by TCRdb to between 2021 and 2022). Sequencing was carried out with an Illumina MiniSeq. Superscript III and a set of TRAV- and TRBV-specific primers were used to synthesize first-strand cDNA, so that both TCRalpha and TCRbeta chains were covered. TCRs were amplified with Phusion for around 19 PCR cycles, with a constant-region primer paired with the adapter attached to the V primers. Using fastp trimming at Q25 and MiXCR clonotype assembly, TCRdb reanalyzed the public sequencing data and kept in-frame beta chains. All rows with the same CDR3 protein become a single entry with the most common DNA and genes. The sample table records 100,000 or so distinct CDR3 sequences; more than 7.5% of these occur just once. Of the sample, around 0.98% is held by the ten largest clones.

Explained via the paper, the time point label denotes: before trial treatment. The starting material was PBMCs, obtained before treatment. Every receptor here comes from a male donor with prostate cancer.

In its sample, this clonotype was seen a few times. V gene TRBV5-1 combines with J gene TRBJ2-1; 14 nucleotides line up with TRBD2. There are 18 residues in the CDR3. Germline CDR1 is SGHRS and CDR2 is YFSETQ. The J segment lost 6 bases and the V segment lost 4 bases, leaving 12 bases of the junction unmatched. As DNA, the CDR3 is TGCGCCAGCAGCCCGCCCCCGACTAGCGGGAGGGTGGGCAATGAGCAGTTCTTC. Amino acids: CASSPPPTSGRVGNEQFF.

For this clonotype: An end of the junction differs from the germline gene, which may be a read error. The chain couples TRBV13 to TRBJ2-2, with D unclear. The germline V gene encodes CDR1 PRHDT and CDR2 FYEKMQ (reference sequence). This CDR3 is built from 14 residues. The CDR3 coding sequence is TGTGACAGCAGCTTAGCCCCGAACACCGGGGAGCTGTTTTTT. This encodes CDSSLAPNTGELFF.

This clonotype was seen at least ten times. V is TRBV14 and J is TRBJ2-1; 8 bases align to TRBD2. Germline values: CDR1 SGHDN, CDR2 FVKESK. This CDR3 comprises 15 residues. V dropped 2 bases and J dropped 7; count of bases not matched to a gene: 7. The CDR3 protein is CASSQRLGLDNEQFF. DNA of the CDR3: TGTGCCAGCAGCCAACGACTGGGACTAGATAATGAGCAGTTCTTC. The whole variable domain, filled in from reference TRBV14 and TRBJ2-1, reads EAGVTQFPSHSVIEKGQTVTLRCDPISGHDNLYWYRRVMGKEIKFLLHFVKESKQDESGMPNNRFLAERTGGTYSTLKVQPAELEDSGVYFCASSQRLGLDNEQFFGPGTRLTVL.

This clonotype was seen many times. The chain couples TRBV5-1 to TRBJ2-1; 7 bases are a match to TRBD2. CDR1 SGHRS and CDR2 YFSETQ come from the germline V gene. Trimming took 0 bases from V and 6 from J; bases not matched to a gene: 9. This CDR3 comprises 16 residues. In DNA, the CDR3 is TGCGCCAGCAGCTTGGGGGCTGCGGGAGCGTTCAATGAGCAGTTCTTC. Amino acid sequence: CASSLGAAGAFNEQFF. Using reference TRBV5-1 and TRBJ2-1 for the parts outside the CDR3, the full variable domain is KAGVTQTPRYLIKTRGQQVTLSCSPISGHRSVSWYQQTPGQGLQFLFEYFSETQRNKGNFPGRFSGRQFSNSRSEMNVSTLELGDSALYLCASSLGAAGAFNEQFFGPGTRLTVL.

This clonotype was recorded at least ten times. The CDR3 DNA follows: TGTGCCAGCAGGCAGCAGGGCCTTAGCAATCAGCCCCAGCATTTT. Translation: CASRQQGLSNQPQHF. This chain links TRBV28 with TRBJ1-5; TRBD1 might be the D (5 bases). The CDR3 has 15 residues. Germline values: CDR1 MDHEN, CDR2 SYDVKM. V lost 6 bases and J lost 0, with 12 bases in between. The whole variable domain, filled in from reference TRBV28 and TRBJ1-5, reads DVKVTQSSRYLVKRTGEKVFLECVQDMDHENMFWYRQDPGLGLRLIYFSYDVKMKEKGDIPEGYSVSREKKERFSLILESASTNQTSMYLCASRQQGLSNQPQHFGDGTRLSIL.

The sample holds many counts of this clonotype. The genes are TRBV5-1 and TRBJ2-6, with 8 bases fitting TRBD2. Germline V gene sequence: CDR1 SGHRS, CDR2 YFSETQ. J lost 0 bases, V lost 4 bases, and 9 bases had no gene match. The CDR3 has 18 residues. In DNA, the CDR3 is TGCGCCAGCAGCGAAACCGGGACTAGAAGCTCTGGGGCCAACGTCCTGACTTTC. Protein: CASSETGTRSSGANVLTF.

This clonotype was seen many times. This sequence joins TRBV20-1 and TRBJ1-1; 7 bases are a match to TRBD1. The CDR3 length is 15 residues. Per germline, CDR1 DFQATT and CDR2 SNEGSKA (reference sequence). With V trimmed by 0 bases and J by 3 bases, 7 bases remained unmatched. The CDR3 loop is CSARDQQGFYTEAFF. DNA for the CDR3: TGCAGTGCTAGAGATCAACAGGGGTTTTACACTGAAGCTTTCTTT.

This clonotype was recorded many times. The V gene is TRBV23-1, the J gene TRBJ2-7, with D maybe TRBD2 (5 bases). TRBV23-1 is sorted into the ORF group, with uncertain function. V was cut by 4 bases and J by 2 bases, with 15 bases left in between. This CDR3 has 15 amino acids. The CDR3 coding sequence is TGCGCCAGCAGTCGCCAGCCGGACTGGCCCTACGAGCAGTACTTC. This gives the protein CASSRQPDWPYEQYF.

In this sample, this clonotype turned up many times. The CDR3 DNA reads TGTGCCAGCAGCAACCGACAGGGCAATCAGCCCCAGCATTTT. Its protein is CASSNRQGNQPQHF. The J gene is TRBJ1-5, the V gene TRBV7-2; D possibly corresponds to TRBD1 (6 bases). Germline-derived CDR1 and CDR2 are SGHTA and FQGNSA. The CDR3 has 14 residues. Trimming removed 5 bases at V and 2 bases at J, with 10 bases between.

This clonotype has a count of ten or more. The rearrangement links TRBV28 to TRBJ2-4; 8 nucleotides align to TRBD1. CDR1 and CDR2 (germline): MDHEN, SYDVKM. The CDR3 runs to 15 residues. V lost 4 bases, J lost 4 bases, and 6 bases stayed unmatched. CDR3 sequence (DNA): TGTGCCAGCAGTTCAGTGGACAGGGTGAAAAACATTCAGTACTTC. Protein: CASSSVDRVKNIQYF.

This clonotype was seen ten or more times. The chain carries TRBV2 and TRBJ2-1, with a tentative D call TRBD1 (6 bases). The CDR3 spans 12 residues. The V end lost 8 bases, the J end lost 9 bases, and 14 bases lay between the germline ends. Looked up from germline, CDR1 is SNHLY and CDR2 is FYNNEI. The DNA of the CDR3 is TGTGCCAGCCAATACAGGGTGGGTGAGCAGTTCTTC. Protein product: CASQYRVGEQFF.

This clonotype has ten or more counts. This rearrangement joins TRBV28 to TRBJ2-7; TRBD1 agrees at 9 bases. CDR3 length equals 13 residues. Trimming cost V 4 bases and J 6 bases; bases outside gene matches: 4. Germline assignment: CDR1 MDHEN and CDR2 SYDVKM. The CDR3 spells CASSSDRGGEQYF. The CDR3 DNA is TGTGCCAGCAGTTCGGACAGGGGAGGCGAGCAGTACTTC.

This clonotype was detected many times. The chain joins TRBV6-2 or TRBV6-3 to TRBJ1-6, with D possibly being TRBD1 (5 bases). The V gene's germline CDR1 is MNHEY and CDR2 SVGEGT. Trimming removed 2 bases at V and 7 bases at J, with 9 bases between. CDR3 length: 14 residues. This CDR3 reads CASSYTGENSPLHF. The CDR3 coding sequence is TGTGCCAGCAGTTACACAGGAGAGAATTCACCCCTCCACTTT.

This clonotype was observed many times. The CDR3: CAWSISWGSYEQYF. The CDR3 DNA reads as TGTGCCTGGAGTATCAGTTGGGGGTCTTACGAGCAGTACTTC. The chain joins TRBV30 to TRBJ2-7; TRBD1 or TRBD2 may be the D gene (5 bases each). Germline V lookup: CDR1 GTSNPN, CDR2 SVGIG (reference sequence). V lost 2 bases and J lost 4, with 15 bases in between. The CDR3 sequence is 14 residues long.

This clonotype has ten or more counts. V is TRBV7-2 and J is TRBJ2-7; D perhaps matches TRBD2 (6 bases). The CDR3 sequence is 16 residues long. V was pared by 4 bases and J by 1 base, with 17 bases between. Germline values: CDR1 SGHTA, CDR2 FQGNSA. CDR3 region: CASSSLQGLISYEQYF. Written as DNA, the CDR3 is TGTGCCAGCAGCTCCCTCCAGGGACTTATATCCTACGAGCAGTACTTC.

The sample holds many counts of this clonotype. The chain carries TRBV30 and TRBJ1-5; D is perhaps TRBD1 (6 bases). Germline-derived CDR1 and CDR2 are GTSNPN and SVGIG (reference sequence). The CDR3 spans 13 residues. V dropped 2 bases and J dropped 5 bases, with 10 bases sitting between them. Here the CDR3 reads CAWSWGADQPQHF. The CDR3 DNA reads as TGTGCCTGGAGTTGGGGGGCGGATCAGCCCCAGCATTTT. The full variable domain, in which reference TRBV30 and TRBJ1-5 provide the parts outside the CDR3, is SQTIHQWPATLVQPVGSPLSLECTVEGTSNPNLYWYRQAAGRGLQLLFYSVGIGQISSEVPQNLSASRPQDRQFILSSKKLLLSDSGFYLCAWSWGADQPQHFGDGTRLSIL.

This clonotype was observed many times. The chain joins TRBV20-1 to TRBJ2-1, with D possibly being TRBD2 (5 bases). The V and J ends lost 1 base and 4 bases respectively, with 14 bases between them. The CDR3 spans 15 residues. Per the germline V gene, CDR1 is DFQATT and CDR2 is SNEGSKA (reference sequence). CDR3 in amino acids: CSARGVGAVYNEQFF. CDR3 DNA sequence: TGCAGTGCTAGAGGGGTGGGAGCAGTGTACAATGAGCAGTTCTTC.

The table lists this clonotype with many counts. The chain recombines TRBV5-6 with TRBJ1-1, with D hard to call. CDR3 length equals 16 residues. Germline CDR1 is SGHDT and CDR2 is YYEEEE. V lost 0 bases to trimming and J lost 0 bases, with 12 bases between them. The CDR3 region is CASSLGQTTLNTEAFF. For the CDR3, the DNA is TGTGCCAGCAGCTTGGGGCAGACCACCTTGAACACTGAAGCTTTCTTT.

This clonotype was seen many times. The CDR3 region has the DNA TGCGCCAGCAGCCAAGATCGGGGGCCGGGCGAGCAGTACTTC. This encodes CASSQDRGPGEQYF. This sequence joins TRBV4-3 and TRBJ2-7, with D perhaps being TRBD1 or TRBD2 (6 bases each). V lost 0 bases and J lost 6, with 12 bases in between. Germline V CDR1 and CDR2: LGHNA, YSLEER. The CDR3 runs 14 residues.

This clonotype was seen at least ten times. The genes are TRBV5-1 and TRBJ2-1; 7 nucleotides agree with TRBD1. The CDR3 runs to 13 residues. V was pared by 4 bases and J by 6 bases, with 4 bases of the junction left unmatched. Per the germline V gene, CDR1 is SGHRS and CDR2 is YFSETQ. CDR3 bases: TGCGCCAGCAGCGCGACAGGGCTCAATGAGCAGTTCTTC. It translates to CASSATGLNEQFF.

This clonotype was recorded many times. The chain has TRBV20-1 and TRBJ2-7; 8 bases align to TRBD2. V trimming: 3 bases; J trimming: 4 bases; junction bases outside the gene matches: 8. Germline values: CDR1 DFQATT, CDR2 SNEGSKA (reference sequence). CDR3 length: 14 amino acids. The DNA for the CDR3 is TGCAGTGCTAGGCGAGGACTAGCAGGATACGAGCAGTACTTC. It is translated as CSARRGLAGYEQYF.

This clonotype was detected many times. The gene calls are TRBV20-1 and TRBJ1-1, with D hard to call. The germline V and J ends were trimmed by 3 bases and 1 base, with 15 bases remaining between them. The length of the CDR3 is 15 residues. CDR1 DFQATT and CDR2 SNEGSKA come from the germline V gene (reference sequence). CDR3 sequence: CSASRPQVANTEAFF. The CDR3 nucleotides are TGCAGTGCTAGTCGACCCCAGGTTGCGAACACTGAAGCTTTCTTT.

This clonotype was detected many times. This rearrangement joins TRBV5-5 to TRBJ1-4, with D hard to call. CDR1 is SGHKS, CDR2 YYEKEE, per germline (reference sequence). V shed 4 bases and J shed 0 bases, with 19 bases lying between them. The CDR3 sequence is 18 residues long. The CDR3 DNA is TGTGCCAGCAGCCCGGGCCGCGGACGGGTTGCAACTAATGAAAAACTGTTTTTT. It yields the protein CASSPGRGRVATNEKLFF.

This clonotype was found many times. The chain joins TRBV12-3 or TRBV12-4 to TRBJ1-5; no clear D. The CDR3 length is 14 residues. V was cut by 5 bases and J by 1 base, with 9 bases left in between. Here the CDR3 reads CASSKEGSNQPQHF. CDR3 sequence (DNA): TGTGCCAGCAGTAAGGAGGGAAGCAATCAGCCCCAGCATTTT.

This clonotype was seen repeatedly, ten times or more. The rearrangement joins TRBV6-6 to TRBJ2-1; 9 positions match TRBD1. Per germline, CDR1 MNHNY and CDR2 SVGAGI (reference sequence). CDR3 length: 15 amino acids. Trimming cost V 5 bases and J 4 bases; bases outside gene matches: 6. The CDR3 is CASSRDRGVYNEQFF. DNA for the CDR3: TGTGCCAGCAGTCGAGACAGGGGGGTTTACAATGAGCAGTTCTTC.

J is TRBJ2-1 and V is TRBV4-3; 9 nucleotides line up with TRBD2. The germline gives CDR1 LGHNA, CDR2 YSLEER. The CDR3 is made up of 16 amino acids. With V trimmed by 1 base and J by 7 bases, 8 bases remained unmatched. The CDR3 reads CASSQAWVSGRNEQFF. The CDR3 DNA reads TGCGCCAGCAGCCAAGCCTGGGTTAGCGGGAGAAATGAGCAGTTCTTC.

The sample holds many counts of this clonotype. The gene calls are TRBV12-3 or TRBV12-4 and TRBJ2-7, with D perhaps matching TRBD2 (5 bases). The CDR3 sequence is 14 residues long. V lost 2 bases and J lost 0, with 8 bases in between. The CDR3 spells CASSLTGSSYEQYF. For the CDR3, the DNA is TGTGCCAGCAGTTTAACGGGGAGCTCCTACGAGCAGTACTTC.

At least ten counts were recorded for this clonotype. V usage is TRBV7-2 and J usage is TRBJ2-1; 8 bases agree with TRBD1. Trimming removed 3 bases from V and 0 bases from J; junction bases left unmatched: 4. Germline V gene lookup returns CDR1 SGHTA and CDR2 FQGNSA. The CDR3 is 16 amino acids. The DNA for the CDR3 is TGTGCCAGCAGCTTTCAGGGGGCGAGCTCCTACAATGAGCAGTTCTTC. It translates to CASSFQGASSYNEQFF.

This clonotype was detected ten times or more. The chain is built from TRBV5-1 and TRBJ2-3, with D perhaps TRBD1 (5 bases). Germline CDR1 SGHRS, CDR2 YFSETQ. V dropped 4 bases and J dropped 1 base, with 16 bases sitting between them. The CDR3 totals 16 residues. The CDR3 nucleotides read TGCGCCAGCAGCACGCCGACAGCCTCGGGCACAGATACGCAGTATTTT. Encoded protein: CASSTPTASGTDTQYF. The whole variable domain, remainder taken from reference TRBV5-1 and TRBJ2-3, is KAGVTQTPRYLIKTRGQQVTLSCSPISGHRSVSWYQQTPGQGLQFLFEYFSETQRNKGNFPGRFSGRQFSNSRSEMNVSTLELGDSALYLCASSTPTASGTDTQYFGPGTRLTVL.

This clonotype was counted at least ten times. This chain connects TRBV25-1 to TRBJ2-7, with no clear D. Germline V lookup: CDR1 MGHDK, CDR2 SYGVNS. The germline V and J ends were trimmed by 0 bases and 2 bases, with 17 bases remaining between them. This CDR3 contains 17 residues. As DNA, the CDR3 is TGTGCCAGCAGTGAATATACCCGGGTGGGGAAAGCCTACGAGCAGTACTTC. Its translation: CASSEYTRVGKAYEQYF.

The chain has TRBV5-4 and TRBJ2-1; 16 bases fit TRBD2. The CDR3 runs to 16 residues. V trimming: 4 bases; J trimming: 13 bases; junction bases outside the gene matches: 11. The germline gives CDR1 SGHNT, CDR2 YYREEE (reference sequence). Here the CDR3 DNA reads TGTGCCAGCAGCCTAGGGACTAGCGGGAGGGCCTCAGACCAGTTCTTC. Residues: CASSLGTSGRASDQFF.